Reported below is one T cell receptor beta chain. Sequence at one end of the junction differs from germline and may be a read error. These data belong to a study of blood T cells in healthy people across ages. Through a sample-barcoded 5' primer and a J-beta primer mix, a second PCR was run for about 6 to 12 cycles. TCRdb re-called the 5' RACE reads through MiXCR, storing one row per CDR3 protein. This sample yields 800,000 to 950,000 distinct CDR3 sequences, of which approximately 32% are seen a single time; roughly 10% belongs to the top ten. CDR1 is MNHEY and CDR2 is SVGAGI in the germline V gene. The CDR3 covers 13 residues. The same specimen was also included in a second study, on T cells of mothers and their children.

The receptor's source is a woman in her 40s in good health. Material for sequencing was blood. The chain links TRBV6-5 to TRBJ2-3, with no clear D. CDR3: CAGRNFGQDTQYF. Written as DNA, the CDR3 is TGTGCCGGCAGGAATTTCGGGCAAGATACGCAGTATTTT.